A single sample gave rise to the 28 T cell receptor beta chains below, sequenced in a study of cytomegalovirus exposure and HLA in healthy donors. Vbeta (60) and Jbeta (13) primers were used in the PCR. Sequenced by immunoSEQ multiplex PCR; TCRdb stores in-frame clones only, minus some. The sample carries about 150,000 clones, 70% to 90% recorded once. Sample: PBMCs. These TCRs come from a girl between 5 and 17 years old in good health and CMV-seropositive.

V is TRBV6-1 and J is TRBJ2-1, with D hard to call. Trimming removed 2 bases at V and 7 bases at J, with 3 bases between. The CDR3 runs 11 residues. From germline, CDR1 is MNHNS and CDR2 SASEGT. This CDR3 is CASSEPNEQFF. Written as DNA, the CDR3 is TGTGCCAGCAGTGAACCTAATGAGCAGTTCTTC.

The chain recombines TRBV6-5 with TRBJ2-1, with D uncertain. The CDR3 totals 15 residues. CDR1 is MNHEY, CDR2 SVGAGI, per germline. V lost 0 bases and J lost 4, with 10 bases in between. CDR3 nucleotide sequence: TGTGCCAGCAGTTACTCTCATGGAGCTTACAATGAGCAGTTCTTC. Protein: CASSYSHGAYNEQFF.

V and J are TRBV7-9 and TRBJ1-2; a possible D gene is TRBD1 (6 bases). The CDR3 extends over 15 amino acids. Germline lookup yields CDR1 SEHNR and CDR2 FQNEAQ (reference sequence). V lost 1 base, J lost 5 bases, and 14 bases lay in between. The CDR3 loop is CASSLEGGGEYGYTF. The CDR3 region has the DNA TGTGCCAGCAGCTTAGAAGGAGGGGGGGAATATGGCTACACCTTC.

This chain uses TRBV15 with TRBJ1-1; no clear D. CDR3 length: 16 residues. CDR1 is LNHNV and CDR2 is YYDKDF in the germline V gene (reference sequence). V was shortened by 2 bases and J by 0 bases, with 13 bases between the two germline ends. CDR3 nucleotides: TGTGCCACCAGCAGAAAGCGAGGAACAATGAACACTGAAGCTTTCTTT. Encoded protein: CATSRKRGTMNTEAFF.

The chain couples TRBV6-6 to TRBJ1-5; TRBD1 might be the D (6 bases). CDR3 length: 14 residues. Germline CDR1 reads MNHNY; CDR2 reads SVGAGI (reference sequence). V was trimmed by 6 bases and J by 4 bases, leaving 13 bases between them. The CDR3: CASSSDRVNQPQHF. Written as DNA, the CDR3 is TGTGCCAGCAGCTCGGACAGAGTAAATCAGCCCCAGCATTTT.

A single count supports this clone. V and J are TRBV6-5 and TRBJ1-2; tentative D call: TRBD1 (5 bases). V shed 2 bases and J shed 3 bases, with 10 bases lying between them. Germline values: CDR1 MNHEY, CDR2 SVGAGI. CDR3 length equals 14 residues. CDR3 nucleotides: TGTGCCAGCAGTTACACTTTGACAGACTATGGCTACACCTTC. Protein sequence: CASSYTLTDYGYTF.

The chain recombines TRBV11-1 with TRBJ1-1, with 9 positions matching TRBD1. CDR3 length equals 15 residues. Trimming removed 5 bases from V and 7 bases from J; junction bases left unmatched: 11. Per the germline V gene, CDR1 is SGHAT and CDR2 is FQDESV (reference sequence). CDR3 loop: CASSGTGGARDEAFF. The CDR3 bases are TGTGCCAGCAGCGGAACAGGGGGCGCGCGGGATGAAGCTTTCTTT.

This clone was seen just once. The chain has TRBV9 and TRBJ1-1; a possible D gene is TRBD1 (6 bases). Looked up from germline, CDR1 is SGDLS and CDR2 is YYNGEE. V lost 3 bases to trimming and J lost 0 bases, with 12 bases between them. The CDR3 has 15 residues. The CDR3: CASSARQVLNTEAFF. The CDR3 DNA reads as TGTGCCAGCAGCGCAAGACAGGTTCTGAACACTGAAGCTTTCTTT.

This clone showed up just a few times. This chain links TRBV2 with TRBJ2-7; D uncertain. The V end lost 5 bases, the J end lost 5 bases, and 7 bases lay between the germline ends. Germline V gene data show CDR1 as SNHLY and CDR2 as FYNNEI. CDR3 size: 11 residues. Written as DNA, the CDR3 is TGTGCCAGCAGTCCCTTCGACGAGCAGTACTTC. Its translation is CASSPFDEQYF.

Here the CDR3 DNA reads TGTGCCAGCAGCAGGTACAGGGGCCGGACACAGAATTCACCCCTCCACTTT. It translates to CASSRYRGRTQNSPLHF. The rearrangement links TRBV21-1 to TRBJ1-6; the D segment call TRBD1 is taken from the table without a DNA check. TRBV21-1 is given as a pseudogene. This CDR3 comprises 17 residues.

V usage is TRBV10-3 and J usage is TRBJ1-1; D call uncertain. The germline V and J ends were trimmed by 7 bases and 2 bases, with 17 bases remaining between them. CDR3 length: 15 amino acids. Germline CDR1 ENHRY, CDR2 SYGVKD. CDR3 sequence reads: CAINHEKTTNTEAFF. CDR3 bases: TGTGCCATCAATCATGAAAAGACAACAAACACTGAAGCTTTCTTT.

This rearrangement joins TRBV12-5 to TRBJ1-1; D is unclear. CDR3 length equals 16 residues. Trimming took off 0 bases at V and 4 bases at J, with 15 bases between the two ends. Germline V lookup: CDR1 LGHNT, CDR2 FRNRAP. In nucleotides, the CDR3 is TGTGCTAGTGGTTTGGTACTTGGCGGCGGCGGCACTGAAGCTTTCTTT. It codes for CASGLVLGGGGTEAFF.

The V call is TRBV6-1, the J call TRBJ1-1; D may be TRBD1 (5 bases). Trimming stripped 11 bases from V and 4 bases from J, with 14 bases between. Germline V CDR1 and CDR2: MNHNS, SASEGT. The CDR3 extends over 12 amino acids. The CDR3 DNA reads as TGTGCCGTGGAATACGGGGGCACTGAAGCTTTCTTT. This translates into CAVEYGGTEAFF.

This clone showed up just a few times. The V gene is TRBV2, the J gene TRBJ2-5; D may be TRBD2 (6 bases). V gave up 5 bases and J gave up 4 bases, with 14 bases separating them. CDR3 length equals 14 residues. Germline-derived CDR1 and CDR2 are SNHLY and FYNNEI. CDR3 in amino acids: CASSPFGEAETQYF. Here the CDR3 DNA reads TGTGCCAGCAGTCCTTTTGGGGAGGCAGAGACCCAGTACTTC. The whole variable domain, filled in from reference TRBV2 and TRBJ2-5, reads EPEVTQTPSHQVTQMGQEVILRCVPISNHLYFYWYRQILGQKVEFLVSFYNNEISEKSEIFDDQFSVERPDGSNFTLKIRSTKLEDSAMYFCASSPFGEAETQYFGPGTRLLVL.

The V call is TRBV6-6, the J call TRBJ1-3, with D tentatively TRBD1 (6 bases). The CDR3 runs 15 residues. Germline-derived CDR1 and CDR2 are MNHNY and SVGAGI (reference sequence). The ends were cut back, 4 bases at V and 4 bases at J, with 14 bases in the middle. The CDR3 DNA follows: TGTGCCAGCAGTTGGACACAGGGTGCCGGAAACACCATATATTTT. Its protein is CASSWTQGAGNTIYF.

This clone was recorded a few times. The chain carries TRBV6-5 and TRBJ2-7; the D gene is possibly TRBD1 (6 bases). This CDR3 is built from 12 residues. V was clipped by 8 bases and J by 7 bases, with 15 bases between them. Germline loops: CDR1 MNHEY, CDR2 SVGAGI. Here the CDR3 DNA reads TGTGCCAGCGGGCAGACAGGCCGGGAGCAGTACTTC. It yields the protein CASGQTGREQYF.

The chain links TRBV11-3 to TRBJ2-2, with 12 bases identical to TRBD1. CDR1 and CDR2 from the germline V gene are SGHNT and YENEEA. This CDR3 has 15 residues. V lost 6 bases, J lost 6 bases, and 5 bases stayed unmatched. Here the CDR3 reads CASSGDRGPAGELFF. In nucleotides, the CDR3 is TGTGCCAGCAGTGGGGACAGGGGGCCCGCCGGGGAGCTGTTTTTT.

The V and J genes are TRBV4-1 and TRBJ2-5; the D is unclear. The J call is uncertain, as TRBJ2-7 better fits the DNA end. This CDR3 has 15 amino acids. Germline CDR1 is MGHRA and CDR2 is YSYEKL. The CDR3 DNA is TGCGCCAGCAGCCCCAACAGAGATCCTCGCTACGAGCAGTACTTC. This codes for CASSPNRDPRYEQYF.

V gene TRBV7-9 combines with J gene TRBJ1-1, with D hard to call. V shed 7 bases and J shed 3 bases, with 9 bases lying between them. The CDR3 spans 12 residues. Germline CDR1 is SEHNR and CDR2 is FQNEAQ (reference sequence). CDR3 sequence (DNA): TGTGCCAGCAAACGGGGTGACACTGAAGCTTTCTTT. Its translation: CASKRGDTEAFF. Looking up the rest from reference TRBV7-9 and TRBJ1-1 gives the full variable domain: DTGVSQNPRHKITKRGQNVTFRCDPISEHNRLYWYRQTLGQGPEFLTYFQNEAQLEKSRLLSDRFSAERPKGSFSTLEIQRTEQGDSAMYLCASKRGDTEAFFGQGTRLTVV.

The V call is TRBV10-1, the J call TRBJ2-2, with TRBD2 identical over 7 bases. This CDR3 is built from 17 residues. The V gene end was trimmed by 0 bases and the J gene end by 1 base; junction bases not matched to a gene: 5. Per the germline V gene, CDR1 is WNHNN and CDR2 is SYGVQD (reference sequence). In DNA form, the CDR3 reads TGCGCCAGCAGTGAGTCCCGGCTAGCGGTGAACACCGGGGAGCTGTTTTTT. It encodes CASSESRLAVNTGELFF.

The rearrangement uses TRBV28 and TRBJ1-6; 10 bases align to TRBD1. The CDR3 runs to 15 residues. Trimming cost V 2 bases and J 8 bases; bases outside gene matches: 3. Per germline, CDR1 MDHEN and CDR2 SYDVKM. The CDR3 is CASSLRQGADSPLHF. Here the CDR3 DNA reads TGTGCCAGCAGTTTACGACAGGGGGCTGATTCACCCCTCCACTTT.

The rearrangement links TRBV18 to TRBJ1-1; D is unresolved. This CDR3 is 19 amino acids long. Trimming stripped 8 bases from V and 3 bases from J, with 31 bases between. Germline V CDR1 and CDR2: KGHSH, LQKENI. CDR3 protein: CASPSPGQTRLKRDTEAFF. DNA of the CDR3: TGTGCCAGCCCGTCGCCGGGCCAGACGAGACTTAAGAGGGACACTGAAGCTTTCTTT. Full variable domain (remainder filled in from reference TRBV18 and TRBJ1-1): NAGVMQNPRHLVRRRGQEARLRCSPMKGHSHVYWYRQLPEEGLKFMVYLQKENIIDESGMPKERFSAEFPKEGPSILRIQQVVRGDSAAYFCASPSPGQTRLKRDTEAFFGQGTRLTVV.

This clone showed up just once. J is TRBJ1-5 and V is TRBV7-9; tentatively, D is TRBD1 (5 bases). Germline V CDR1 and CDR2: SEHNR, FQNEAQ (reference sequence). CDR3 length equals 15 residues. Trimming took 1 base from V and 7 from J, leaving 14 bases between them. The CDR3 loop is CASSLGGQVTQPQHF. CDR3 DNA: TGTGCCAGCAGCTTAGGGGGCCAGGTCACGCAGCCCCAGCATTTT.

This chain links TRBV15 with TRBJ1-2, with a tentative D call TRBD1 (5 bases). CDR3 size: 19 residues. Germline values: CDR1 LNHNV, CDR2 YYDKDF (reference sequence). V lost 1 base and J lost 5, with 26 bases in between. In DNA, the CDR3 is TGTGCCACCAGCAGAGGTTCGGCAAAGAACCGGGACCGGGGGTATGGCTACACCTTC. It specifies CATSRGSAKNRDRGYGYTF.

This clone was observed a single time. The chain uses TRBV14 and TRBJ1-5, with D maybe TRBD1 (6 bases). Per the germline V gene, CDR1 is SGHDN and CDR2 is FVKESK. The CDR3 runs to 14 residues. Trimming shortened V by 2 bases and J by 1 base, and 6 bases separated the two germline ends. The CDR3 DNA follows: TGTGCCAGCAGCCAAACAGGGAGCAATCAGCCCCAGCATTTT. This codes for CASSQTGSNQPQHF.

The J gene is TRBJ2-3, the V gene TRBV5-1; 11 bases match TRBD1. Per germline, CDR1 SGHRS and CDR2 YFSETQ. This CDR3 is 15 amino acids long. V dropped 2 bases and J dropped 5; count of bases not matched to a gene: 4. CDR3 protein: CASSLGDRGKDTQYF. For the CDR3, the DNA is TGCGCCAGCAGCTTAGGGGACAGGGGGAAAGATACGCAGTATTTT.

By proportion, this clone is medium-sized. This CDR3 is also generated by other DNA sequences in the sample. The chain uses TRBV6-4 and TRBJ2-1; 11 bases fit TRBD2. Germline V gene sequence: CDR1 MRHNA, CDR2 SNTAGT. V was clipped by 0 bases and J by 6 bases; unmatched bases: 1. This CDR3 comprises 15 residues. CDR3 loop: CASSDSSGGANEQFF. The CDR3 DNA follows: TGTGCCAGCAGTGACTCTAGCGGGGGGGCCAATGAGCAGTTCTTC.

The chain combines TRBV5-1 with TRBJ2-3, with 9 bases fitting TRBD2. Germline V gives CDR1 SGHRS, CDR2 YFSETQ. J gave up 6 bases and V 1 base, and 9 bases lay outside the gene matches. CDR3 length: 16 amino acids. The CDR3 region has the DNA TGCGCCAGCAGCTTGAAACTAGCGGGTGGTTTGGATACGCAGTATTTT. The encoded protein is CASSLKLAGGLDTQYF.